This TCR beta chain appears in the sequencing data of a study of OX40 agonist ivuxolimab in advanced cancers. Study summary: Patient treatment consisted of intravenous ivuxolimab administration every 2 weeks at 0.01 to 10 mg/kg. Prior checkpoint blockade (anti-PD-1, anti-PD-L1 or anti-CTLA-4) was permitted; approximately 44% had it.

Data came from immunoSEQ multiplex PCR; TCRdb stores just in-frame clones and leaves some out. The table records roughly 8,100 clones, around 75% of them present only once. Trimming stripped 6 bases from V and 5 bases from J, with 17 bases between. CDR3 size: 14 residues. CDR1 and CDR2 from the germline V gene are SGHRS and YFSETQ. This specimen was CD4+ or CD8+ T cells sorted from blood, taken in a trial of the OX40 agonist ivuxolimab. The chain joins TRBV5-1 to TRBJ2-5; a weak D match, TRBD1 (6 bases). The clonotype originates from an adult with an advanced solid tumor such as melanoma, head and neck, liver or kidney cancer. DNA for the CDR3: TGCGCCAGCACCACCACAGGGTTCGGCGAGACCCAGTACTTC. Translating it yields CASTTTGFGETQYF.